This TCR beta chain originates from a study of glioma-infiltrating T cells after dendritic cell vaccination. The overall study: Patients received three intradermal dendritic cell vaccine injections at biweekly intervals.

Turning to this clone: Because the CDR3 is missing its conserved closing phenylalanine or tryptophan, this is likely a read error. The limits of the CDR3 on the DNA are not certain, so only TCRdb's listed CDR3 is given.

Time point reported: after dendritic cell vaccination, including at tumor progression/relapse. Produced via immunoSEQ multiplex PCR; TCRdb's table is partial and in-frame only. The table has 90,000 or so clones, around four fifths seen once. CDR1 and CDR2 (germline): SGHRS, YFSETQ. The CDR3 spans 11 amino acids, including both terminal residues. This clonotype was sampled from a human donor with glioblastoma. The chain is built from TRBV5-1 and TRBJ2-7; the D call TRBD1 from the table was never checked on the DNA. The starting material was blood, obtained after dendritic cell vaccination. CDR3 amino acids: CASSSGQVSHG.